Following are 27 T cell receptor beta chains from one sample sequenced in a study of blood T cells in healthy people across ages. A sample-barcoded 5' primer and a J-beta primer mix were used in a second PCR of about 6 to 11 cycles. MiXCR, applied by TCRdb to the 5' RACE reads, yields one record per CDR3 protein. The profile covers some 700,000 distinct CDR3 sequences, with approximately 22% appearing a single time and roughly a fifth taken by the ten largest. Sequencing used blood. These receptors came from a man aged 70 or older in good health.

This clonotype was detected ten times or more. V and J are TRBV5-5 and TRBJ2-3; D is unresolved. The CDR3 totals 15 residues. Trimming stripped 4 bases from V and 2 bases from J, with 14 bases between. In germline, CDR1 is SGHKS, CDR2 YYEKEE (reference sequence). CDR3 in amino acids: CASSPQTRYTDTQYF. CDR3 nucleotide sequence: TGTGCCAGCAGCCCGCAGACACGCTACACAGATACGCAGTATTTT.

The chain joins TRBV29-1 to TRBJ2-5; maybe TRBD2 (6 bases). Trimming took 4 bases from V and 3 from J, leaving 12 bases between them. The CDR3 extends over 13 amino acids. Germline V gene sequence: CDR1 SQVTM, CDR2 ANQGSEA. Here the CDR3 DNA reads TGCAGCGTTGCCGTGGGGGGAGAAGAGACCCAGTACTTC. Amino acid sequence: CSVAVGGEETQYF.

This clonotype was seen only a few times. This chain uses TRBV9 with TRBJ2-7; D tentatively reads TRBD1 or TRBD2 (6 bases each). Germline V gene lookup returns CDR1 SGDLS and CDR2 YYNGEE. V was clipped by 0 bases and J by 0 bases, with 13 bases between them. The CDR3 contains 16 residues. CDR3 DNA: TGTGCCAGCAGCGTAGGGGGGGCCGTAGTCTCCTACGAGCAGTACTTC. This translates into CASSVGGAVVSYEQYF.

The V call is TRBV3-1, the J call TRBJ1-2; D is undetermined. V gave up 6 bases and J gave up 1 base, with 18 bases separating them. The CDR3 spans 16 residues. The germline CDR1 and CDR2 sequences are LGHDT and YNNKEL (reference sequence). The CDR3 nucleotides are TGTGCCAGCAGAAACCGGGGTAAAGGGTTTAACTATGGCTACACCTTC. It yields the protein CASRNRGKGFNYGYTF.

This clonotype was detected a few times. For the CDR3, the DNA is TGTGCCAGCAGTTTATCTTGGGCCCAGCCCCAGCATTTT. Protein sequence: CASSLSWAQPQHF. This chain connects TRBV27 to TRBJ1-5, with unresolved D. The CDR3 is 13 residues long. Germline V lookup: CDR1 MNHEY, CDR2 SMNVEV (reference sequence). Trimming left V 0 bases short and J 7 bases short, with 7 bases between.

The genes are TRBV7-3 and TRBJ2-3, with TRBD2 matching 7 bases. The CDR3 is 12 residues long. V gave up 4 bases and J gave up 8 bases; unmatched junction bases: 3. Germline-derived CDR1 and CDR2 are SGHTA and FQGTGA. CDR3 bases: TGTGCCAGCAGCTCGGGGGGTGCTACGCAGTATTTT. This encodes CASSSGGATQYF.

The chain recombines TRBV4-1 with TRBJ1-4; the match to TRBD1 covers 11 bases. Germline V gene sequence: CDR1 MGHRA, CDR2 YSYEKL. The CDR3 consists of 16 residues. V was pared by 5 bases and J by 5 bases, with 7 bases of the junction left unmatched. This CDR3 is CASSDKRDRGNEKLFF. The CDR3 DNA reads as TGCGCCAGCAGCGACAAACGGGACAGGGGGAATGAAAAACTGTTTTTT.

The rearrangement uses TRBV29-1 and TRBJ2-5, with TRBD1 identical over 10 bases. From germline, CDR1 is SQVTM and CDR2 ANQGSEA. J lost 2 bases, V lost 8 bases, and 5 bases had no gene match. This CDR3 has 13 residues. The CDR3 sequence: CSFRTGGQETQYF. In DNA form, the CDR3 reads TGCAGCTTCCGGACAGGGGGTCAAGAGACCCAGTACTTC.

This clonotype has a handful of counts. The chain joins TRBV5-1 to TRBJ2-3; either TRBD1 or TRBD2 may fit D (6 bases each). Germline CDR1 and CDR2: SGHRS and YFSETQ. The CDR3 sequence is 15 residues long. Trimming left V 2 bases short and J 5 bases short, with 15 bases between. The CDR3 loop is CASSLGGPSKDTQYF. In nucleotides, the CDR3 is TGCGCCAGCAGCTTAGGGGGGCCGAGTAAAGATACGCAGTATTTT.

This clonotype showed up just a few times. The V and J genes are TRBV6-2 or TRBV6-3 and TRBJ1-3; D not resolved. The CDR3 is 14 residues long. The V end lost 5 bases, the J end lost 1 base, and 9 bases lay between the germline ends. Germline CDR1 and CDR2: MNHEY and SVGEGT. CDR3 sequence: CASSPGRSGNTIYF. For the CDR3, the DNA is TGTGCCAGCAGTCCGGGCCGTTCTGGAAACACCATATATTTT.

This chain's CDR3 is CASSQAGGRLTDTQYF. DNA of the CDR3: TGTGCCAGCAGCCAAGCGGGGGGCCGACTTACCGATACGCAGTATTTT. The chain recombines TRBV4-2 with TRBJ2-3; perhaps TRBD2 as D (7 bases). The CDR3 contains 16 residues. Trimming shortened V by 1 base and J by 6 bases, and 17 bases separated the two germline ends. Germline CDR1 is LGHNA and CDR2 is YNFKEQ.

The chain joins TRBV6-2 or TRBV6-3 to TRBJ2-7; D unresolved. This CDR3 comprises 12 residues. Trimming stripped 5 bases from V and 4 bases from J, with 9 bases between. In germline, CDR1 is MNHEY, CDR2 SVGEGT. The CDR3 nucleotides read TGTGCCAGCAGTCCACTCACTTACGAGCAGTACTTC. It encodes CASSPLTYEQYF.

This clonotype was counted between two and nine times. The V and J genes are TRBV7-9 and TRBJ1-4; no clear D. The length of the CDR3 is 16 residues. Germline V gives CDR1 SEHNR, CDR2 FQNEAQ (reference sequence). The ends were cut back, 1 base at V and 5 bases at J, with 14 bases in the middle. The DNA of the CDR3 is TGTGCCAGCAGCTTAGGAATCGCGGCCAGGAATGAAAAACTGTTTTTT. Translation gives CASSLGIAARNEKLFF.

This clonotype was counted ten times or more. The chain has TRBV12-3 or TRBV12-4 and TRBJ1-4; TRBD1 matches at 7 bases. This CDR3 spans 16 amino acids. Trimming cost V 5 bases and J 3 bases; bases outside gene matches: 9. Here the CDR3 DNA reads TGTGCCAGCAGTCGCCAGAATGACAGGGCTAATGAAAAACTGTTTTTT. This codes for CASSRQNDRANEKLFF.

This sequence joins TRBV30 and TRBJ1-2; no clear D. The CDR3 covers 11 residues. Trimming took 4 bases from V and 9 from J, leaving 12 bases between them. Germline loops: CDR1 GTSNPN, CDR2 SVGIG (reference sequence). CDR3 coding DNA: TGTGCCTGGACAAAGCAGGCGAGCTACACCTTC. Encoded protein: CAWTKQASYTF.

The chain couples TRBV12-3 or TRBV12-4 to TRBJ2-3; 8 bases agree with TRBD2. The trim removed 5 bases at V and 8 bases at J, leaving 15 bases unmatched. The CDR3 has 16 residues. In nucleotides, the CDR3 is TGTGCCAGCAGTGGTCGAGTAAGCGGGGGCCTAGGTACGCAGTATTTT. Amino acid sequence: CASSGRVSGGLGTQYF.

The V call is TRBV3-1, the J call TRBJ1-1; TRBD1 agrees at 8 bases. The germline V gene has CDR1 LGHDT and CDR2 YNNKEL (reference sequence). V lost 5 bases, J lost 0 bases, and 5 bases stayed unmatched. The CDR3 extends over 15 amino acids. As DNA, the CDR3 is TGTGCCAGCAGCGAGCGGACAGGGCTGAACACTGAAGCTTTCTTT. Its translation is CASSERTGLNTEAFF.

This clonotype was seen more than once but under ten times. The rearrangement links TRBV7-9 to TRBJ2-1; TRBD2 agrees at 11 bases. The germline V gene encodes CDR1 SEHNR and CDR2 FQNEAQ (reference sequence). With 6 bases clipped from V and 8 bases from J, the junction kept 9 bases outside the gene matches. The CDR3 spans 15 residues. CDR3 region: CASSMTSGVFYEQFF. CDR3 nucleotide sequence: TGTGCCAGCAGTATGACTAGCGGGGTTTTCTATGAGCAGTTCTTC.

Only a few counts were recorded for this clonotype. The V and J genes are TRBV20-1 and TRBJ1-1; D remains ambiguous. Trimming pared 1 base from V and 3 bases from J, leaving 12 bases between. Germline V gives CDR1 DFQATT, CDR2 SNEGSKA (reference sequence). CDR3 length equals 14 residues. For the CDR3, the DNA is TGCAGTGCTAGAGGTATAGAAAGTTACACTGAAGCTTTCTTT. The encoded protein is CSARGIESYTEAFF.

The rearrangement links TRBV10-3 to TRBJ1-1, with TRBD1 identical over 8 bases. V lost 3 bases, J lost 5 bases, and 8 bases stayed unmatched. CDR3 length: 15 amino acids. The germline V gene encodes CDR1 ENHRY and CDR2 SYGVKD. As DNA, the CDR3 is TGTGCCATCAGTGATCCAGGGGGCGAGGAGACTGAAGCTTTCTTT. Translation: CAISDPGGEETEAFF.

The chain combines TRBV19 with TRBJ1-4, with a possible D match to TRBD1 (5 bases). The CDR3 extends over 15 amino acids. Germline V gives CDR1 LNHDA, CDR2 SQIVND (reference sequence). V dropped 11 bases and J dropped 0 bases, with 16 bases sitting between them. The CDR3 here is CAGSWGGTTNEKLFF. DNA of the CDR3: TGTGCCGGTTCCTGGGGGGGAACAACTAATGAAAAACTGTTTTTT.

This chain connects TRBV20-1 to TRBJ2-2; D remains unclear. The CDR3 has 14 residues. Trimming removed 5 bases at V and 2 bases at J, with 12 bases between. Looked up from germline, CDR1 is DFQATT and CDR2 is SNEGSKA (reference sequence). CDR3 protein: CSAPLESNTGELFF. The CDR3 nucleotides are TGCAGTGCTCCACTCGAATCTAACACCGGGGAGCTGTTTTTT.

The rearrangement joins TRBV7-9 to TRBJ1-1; 8 nucleotides line up with TRBD1. The germline V gene encodes CDR1 SEHNR and CDR2 FQNEAQ (reference sequence). J gave up 1 base and V 3 bases, and 4 bases lay outside the gene matches. This CDR3 contains 15 residues. For the CDR3, the DNA is TGTGCCAGCAGCTTTGACAGGGGAGGGAACACTGAAGCTTTCTTT. As protein: CASSFDRGGNTEAFF.

This clonotype has just a few counts. The genes are TRBV7-9 and TRBJ1-4; 7 bases are a match to TRBD1. The V gene's germline CDR1 is SEHNR and CDR2 FQNEAQ (reference sequence). The CDR3 runs to 14 residues. Trimming took 5 bases from V and 5 from J; bases not matched to a gene: 5. The CDR3 coding sequence is TGTGCCAGCAGCCCGGGACAGCAAAATGAAAAACTGTTTTTT. Amino acid sequence: CASSPGQQNEKLFF.

This clonotype was detected many times. This chain joins TRBV7-2 and TRBJ2-3, with D perhaps TRBD1 (5 bases). V shed 2 bases and J shed 8 bases, with 8 bases lying between them. From germline, CDR1 is SGHTA and CDR2 FQGNSA. This CDR3 contains 12 residues. CDR3 residues: CASSLFRGTQYF. DNA for the CDR3: TGTGCCAGCAGCTTATTTAGGGGTACGCAGTATTTT. Drawing the rest from reference TRBV7-2 and TRBJ2-3, the complete variable domain is GAGVSQSPSNKVTEKGKDVELRCDPISGHTALYWYRQSLGQGLEFLIYFQGNSAPDKSGLPSDRFSAERTGGSVSTLTIQRTQQEDSAVYLCASSLFRGTQYFGPGTRLTVL.

This clonotype was seen more than once but under ten times. The V call is TRBV5-1, the J call TRBJ2-7; possible D gene TRBD2, 6 bases. The CDR3 is 15 amino acids. Trimming took 6 bases from V and 0 from J, leaving 16 bases between them. In germline, CDR1 is SGHRS, CDR2 YFSETQ. CDR3 residues: CASTGDFLSSYEQYF. Here the CDR3 DNA reads TGCGCCAGCACCGGGGACTTCCTGAGCTCCTACGAGCAGTACTTC.

This clonotype was detected a few times. The CDR3 sequence: CASSPEKNTEAFF. In DNA form, the CDR3 reads TGTGCCAGCAGCCCCGAGAAGAACACTGAAGCTTTCTTT. The J gene is TRBJ1-1, the V gene TRBV2; D is ambiguous. V lost 6 bases to trimming and J lost 1 base, with 9 bases between them. CDR1 and CDR2 (germline): SNHLY, FYNNEI. CDR3 length equals 13 residues.